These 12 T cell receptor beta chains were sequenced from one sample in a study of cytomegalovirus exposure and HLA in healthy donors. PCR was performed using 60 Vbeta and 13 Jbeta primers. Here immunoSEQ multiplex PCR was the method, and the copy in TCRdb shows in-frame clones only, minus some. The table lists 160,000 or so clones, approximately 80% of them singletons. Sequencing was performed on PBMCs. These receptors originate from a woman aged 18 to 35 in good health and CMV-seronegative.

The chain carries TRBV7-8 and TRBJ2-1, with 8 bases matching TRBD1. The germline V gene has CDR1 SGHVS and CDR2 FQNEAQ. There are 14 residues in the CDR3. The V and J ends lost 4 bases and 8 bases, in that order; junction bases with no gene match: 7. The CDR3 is CASSSTNRGDEQFF. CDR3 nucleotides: TGTGCCAGCAGCTCCACAAACAGGGGGGATGAGCAGTTCTTC.

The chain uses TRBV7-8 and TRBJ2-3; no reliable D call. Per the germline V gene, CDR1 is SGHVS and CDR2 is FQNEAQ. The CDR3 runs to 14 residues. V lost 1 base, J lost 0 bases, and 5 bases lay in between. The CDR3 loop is CASSLETSTDTQYF. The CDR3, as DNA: TGTGCCAGCAGCTTAGAGACTAGCACAGATACGCAGTATTTT.

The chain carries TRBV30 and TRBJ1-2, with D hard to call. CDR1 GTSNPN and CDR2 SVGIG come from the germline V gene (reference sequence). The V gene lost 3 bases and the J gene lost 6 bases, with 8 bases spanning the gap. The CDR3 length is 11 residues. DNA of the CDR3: TGTGCCTGGAGCTCAGGTGATGGCTACACCTTC. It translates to CAWSSGDGYTF.

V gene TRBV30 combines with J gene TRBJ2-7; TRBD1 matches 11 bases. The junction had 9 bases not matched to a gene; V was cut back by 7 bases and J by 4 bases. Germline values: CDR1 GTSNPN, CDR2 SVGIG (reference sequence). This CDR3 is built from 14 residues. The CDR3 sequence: CASATGTGGYEQYF. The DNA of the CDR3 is TGTGCCTCTGCTACCGGGACAGGGGGGTACGAGCAGTACTTC. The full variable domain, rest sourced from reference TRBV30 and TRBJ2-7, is SQTIHQWPATLVQPVGSPLSLECTVEGTSNPNLYWYRQAAGRGLQLLFYSVGIGQISSEVPQNLSASRPQDRQFILSSKKLLLSDSGFYLCASATGTGGYEQYFGPGTRLTVT.

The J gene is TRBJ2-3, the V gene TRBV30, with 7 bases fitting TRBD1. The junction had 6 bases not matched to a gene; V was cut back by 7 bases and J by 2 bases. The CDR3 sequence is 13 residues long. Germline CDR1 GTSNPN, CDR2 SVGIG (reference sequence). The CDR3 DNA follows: TGTGCCTTTACAGGGGATTCCACAGATACGCAGTATTTT. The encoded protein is CAFTGDSTDTQYF.

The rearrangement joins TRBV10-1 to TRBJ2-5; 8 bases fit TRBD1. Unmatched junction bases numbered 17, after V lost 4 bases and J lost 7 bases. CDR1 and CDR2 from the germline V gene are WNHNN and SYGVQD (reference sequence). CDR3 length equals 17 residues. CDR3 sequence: CASSGNNGQGIGGTQYF. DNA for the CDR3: TGCGCCAGCAGTGGCAATAATGGACAGGGCATAGGCGGGACCCAGTACTTC.

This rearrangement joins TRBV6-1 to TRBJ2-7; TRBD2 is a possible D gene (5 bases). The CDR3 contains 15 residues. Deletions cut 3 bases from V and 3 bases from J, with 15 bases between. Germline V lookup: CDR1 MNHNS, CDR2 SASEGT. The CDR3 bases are TGTGCCAGCAGTGACTCCTCCCGAGGAGGCTACGAGCAGTACTTC. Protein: CASSDSSRGGYEQYF.

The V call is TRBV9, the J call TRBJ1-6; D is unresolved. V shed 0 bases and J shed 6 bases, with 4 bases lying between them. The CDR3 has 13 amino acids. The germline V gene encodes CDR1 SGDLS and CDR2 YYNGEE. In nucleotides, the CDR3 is TGTGCCAGCAGCGTAGACAGTAATTCACCCCTCCACTTT. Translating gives CASSVDSNSPLHF.

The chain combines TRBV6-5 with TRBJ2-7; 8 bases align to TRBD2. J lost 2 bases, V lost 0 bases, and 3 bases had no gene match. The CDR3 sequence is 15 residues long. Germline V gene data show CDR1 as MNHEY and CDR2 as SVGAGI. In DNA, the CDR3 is TGTGCCAGCAGTTACTCGACCGGGGGGGCCTACGAGCAGTACTTC. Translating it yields CASSYSTGGAYEQYF.

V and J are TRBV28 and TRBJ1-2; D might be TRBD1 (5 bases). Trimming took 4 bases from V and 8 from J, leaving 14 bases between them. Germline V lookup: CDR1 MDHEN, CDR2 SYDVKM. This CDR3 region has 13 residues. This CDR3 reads CASSSSGTRGYTF. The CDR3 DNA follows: TGTGCCAGCAGTTCTTCCGGGACTAGGGGCTACACCTTC.

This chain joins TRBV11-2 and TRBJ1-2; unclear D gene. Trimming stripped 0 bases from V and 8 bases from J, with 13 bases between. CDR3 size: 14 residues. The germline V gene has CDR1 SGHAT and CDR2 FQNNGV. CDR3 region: CASSLDIAFGGYTF. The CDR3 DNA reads TGTGCCAGCAGCTTAGATATAGCTTTTGGGGGCTACACCTTC.

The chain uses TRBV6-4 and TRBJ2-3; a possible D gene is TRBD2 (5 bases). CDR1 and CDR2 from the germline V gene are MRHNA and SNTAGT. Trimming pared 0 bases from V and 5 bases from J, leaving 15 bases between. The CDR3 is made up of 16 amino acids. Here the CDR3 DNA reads TGTGCCAGCAGTGACTCGCAGACATCGACTATAGATACGCAGTATTTT. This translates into CASSDSQTSTIDTQYF.